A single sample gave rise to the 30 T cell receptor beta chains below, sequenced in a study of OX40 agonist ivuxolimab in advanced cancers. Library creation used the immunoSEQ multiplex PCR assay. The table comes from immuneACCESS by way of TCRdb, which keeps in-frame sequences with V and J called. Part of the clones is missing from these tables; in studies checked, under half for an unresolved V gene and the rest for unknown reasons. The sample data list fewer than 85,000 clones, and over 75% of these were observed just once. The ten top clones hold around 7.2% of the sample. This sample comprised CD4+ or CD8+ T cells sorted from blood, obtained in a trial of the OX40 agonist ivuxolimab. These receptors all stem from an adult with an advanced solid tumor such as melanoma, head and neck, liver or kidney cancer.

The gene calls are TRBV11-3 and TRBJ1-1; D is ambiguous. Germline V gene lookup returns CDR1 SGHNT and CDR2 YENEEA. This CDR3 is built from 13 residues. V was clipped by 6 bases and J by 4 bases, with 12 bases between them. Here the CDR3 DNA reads TGTGCCAGCAGACGCCGGACTAGCACTGAAGCTTTCTTT. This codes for CASRRRTSTEAFF.

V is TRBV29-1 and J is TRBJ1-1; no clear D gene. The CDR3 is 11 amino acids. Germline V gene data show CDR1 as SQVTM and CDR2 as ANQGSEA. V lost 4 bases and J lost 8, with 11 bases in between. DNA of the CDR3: TGCAGCGTTGGGACGGACGTGGAAGCTTTCTTT. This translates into CSVGTDVEAFF.

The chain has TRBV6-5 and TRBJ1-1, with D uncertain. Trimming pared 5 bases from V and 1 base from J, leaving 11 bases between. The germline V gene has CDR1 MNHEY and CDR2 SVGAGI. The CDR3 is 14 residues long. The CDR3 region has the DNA TGTGCCAGCAGTCGCAAGGGTCGGAACACTGAAGCTTTCTTT. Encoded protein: CASSRKGRNTEAFF.

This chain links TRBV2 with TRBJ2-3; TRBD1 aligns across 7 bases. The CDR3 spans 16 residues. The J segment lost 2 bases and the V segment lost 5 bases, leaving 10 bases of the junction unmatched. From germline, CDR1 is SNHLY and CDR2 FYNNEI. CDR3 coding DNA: TGTGCCAGCAGTAGATATGGGACAGAATACACAGATACGCAGTATTTT. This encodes CASSRYGTEYTDTQYF. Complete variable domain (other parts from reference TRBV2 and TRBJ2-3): EPEVTQTPSHQVTQMGQEVILRCVPISNHLYFYWYRQILGQKVEFLVSFYNNEISEKSEIFDDQFSVERPDGSNFTLKIRSTKLEDSAMYFCASSRYGTEYTDTQYFGPGTRLTVL.

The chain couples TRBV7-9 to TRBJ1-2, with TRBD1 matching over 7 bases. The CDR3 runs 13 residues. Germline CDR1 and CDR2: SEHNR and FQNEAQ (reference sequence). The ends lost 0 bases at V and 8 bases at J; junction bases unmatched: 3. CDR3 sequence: CASSLAGTDGYTF. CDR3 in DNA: TGTGCCAGCAGCTTAGCGGGGACAGACGGCTACACCTTC.

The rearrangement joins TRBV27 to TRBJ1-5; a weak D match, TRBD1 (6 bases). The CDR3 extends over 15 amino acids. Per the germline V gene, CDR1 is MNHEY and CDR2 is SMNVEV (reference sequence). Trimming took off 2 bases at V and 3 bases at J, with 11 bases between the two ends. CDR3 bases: TGTGCCAGCAGTTTAGGAGGGGGAATCAATCAGCCCCAGCATTTT. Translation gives CASSLGGGINQPQHF.

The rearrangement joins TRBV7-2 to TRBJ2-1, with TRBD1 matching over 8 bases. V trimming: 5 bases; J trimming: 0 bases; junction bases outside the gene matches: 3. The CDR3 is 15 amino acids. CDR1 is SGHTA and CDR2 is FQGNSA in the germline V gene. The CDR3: CASSLDRVSYNEQFF. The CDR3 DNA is TGTGCCAGCAGCCTGGACAGGGTCTCCTACAATGAGCAGTTCTTC.

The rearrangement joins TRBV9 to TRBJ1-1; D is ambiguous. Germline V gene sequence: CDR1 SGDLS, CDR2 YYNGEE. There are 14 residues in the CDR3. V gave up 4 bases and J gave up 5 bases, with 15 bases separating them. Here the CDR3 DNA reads TGTGCCAGCAGCTTTACGGCCAGTCCGACTGAAGCTTTCTTT. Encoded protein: CASSFTASPTEAFF. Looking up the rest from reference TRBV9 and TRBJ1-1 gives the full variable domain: DSGVTQTPKHLITATGQRVTLRCSPRSGDLSVYWYQQSLDQGLQFLIQYYNGEERAKGNILERFSAQQFPDLHSELNLSSLELGDSALYFCASSFTASPTEAFFGQGTRLTVV.

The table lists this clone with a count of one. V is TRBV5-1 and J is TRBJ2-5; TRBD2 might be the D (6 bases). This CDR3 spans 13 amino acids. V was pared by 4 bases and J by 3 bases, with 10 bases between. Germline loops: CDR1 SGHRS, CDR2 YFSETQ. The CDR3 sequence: CASSPGVEETQYF. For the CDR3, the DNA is TGCGCCAGCAGCCCGGGGGTTGAAGAGACCCAGTACTTC.

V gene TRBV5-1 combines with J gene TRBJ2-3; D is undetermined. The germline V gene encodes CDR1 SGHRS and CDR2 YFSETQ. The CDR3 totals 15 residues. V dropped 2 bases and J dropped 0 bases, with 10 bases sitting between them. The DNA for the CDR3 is TGCGCCAGCAGCTTTACAGCGACTAGCACAGATACGCAGTATTTT. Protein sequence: CASSFTATSTDTQYF.

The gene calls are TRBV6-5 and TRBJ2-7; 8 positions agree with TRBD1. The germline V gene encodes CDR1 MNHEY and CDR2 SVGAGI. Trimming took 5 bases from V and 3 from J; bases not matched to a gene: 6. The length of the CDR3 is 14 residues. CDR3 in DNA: TGTGCCAGCAGTCCGCGACAGGGGATCTACGAGCAGTACTTC. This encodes CASSPRQGIYEQYF.

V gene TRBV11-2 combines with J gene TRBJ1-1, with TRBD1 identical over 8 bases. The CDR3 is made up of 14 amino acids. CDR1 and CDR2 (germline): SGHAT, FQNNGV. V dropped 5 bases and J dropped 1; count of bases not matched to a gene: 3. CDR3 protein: CASSGGTGNTEAFF. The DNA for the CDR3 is TGTGCCAGCAGCGGTGGGACAGGGAACACTGAAGCTTTCTTT. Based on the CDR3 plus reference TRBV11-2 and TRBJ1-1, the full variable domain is EAGVAQSPRYKIIEKRQSVAFWCNPISGHATLYWYQQILGQGPKLLIQFQNNGVVDDSQLPKDRFSAERLKGVDSTLKIQPAKLEDSAVYLCASSGGTGNTEAFFGQGTRLTVV.

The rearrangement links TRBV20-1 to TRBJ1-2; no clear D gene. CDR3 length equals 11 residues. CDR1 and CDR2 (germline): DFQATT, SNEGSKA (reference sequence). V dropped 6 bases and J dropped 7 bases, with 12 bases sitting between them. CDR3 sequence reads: CSASAAGGYTF. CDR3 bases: TGCAGTGCCTCGGCCGCAGGTGGCTACACCTTC.

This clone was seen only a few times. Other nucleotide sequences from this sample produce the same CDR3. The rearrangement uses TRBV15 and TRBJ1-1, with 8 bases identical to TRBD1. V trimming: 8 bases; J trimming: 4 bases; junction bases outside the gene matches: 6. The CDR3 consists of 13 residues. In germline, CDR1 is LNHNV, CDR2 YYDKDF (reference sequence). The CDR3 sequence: CATGQGSGTEAFF. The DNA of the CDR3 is TGTGCCACCGGACAGGGTTCGGGCACTGAAGCTTTCTTT.

The CDR3 sequence is CASRRLAGVHWEQFF. In DNA form, the CDR3 reads TGTGCCAGCAGGAGACTAGCGGGGGTTCATTGGGAGCAGTTCTTC. This chain links TRBV27 with TRBJ2-1, with 12 bases fitting TRBD2. The CDR3 length is 15 residues. Germline assignment: CDR1 MNHEY and CDR2 SMNVEV (reference sequence). Losses at the gene ends were 6 bases for V and 10 bases for J; bases not matched to a gene: 10.

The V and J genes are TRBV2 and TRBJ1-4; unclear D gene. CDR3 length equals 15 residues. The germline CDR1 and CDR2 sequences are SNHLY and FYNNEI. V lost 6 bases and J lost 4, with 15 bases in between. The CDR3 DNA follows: TGTGCCAGCAGCCCTCCGTCCGGCCGTAATGAAAAACTGTTTTTT. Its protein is CASSPPSGRNEKLFF.

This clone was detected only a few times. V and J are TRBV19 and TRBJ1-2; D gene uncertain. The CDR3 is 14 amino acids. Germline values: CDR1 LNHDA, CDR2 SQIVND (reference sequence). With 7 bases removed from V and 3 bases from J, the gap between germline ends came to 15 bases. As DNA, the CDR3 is TGTGCCAGTACCGACGGCCCTACCGACTATGGCTACACCTTC. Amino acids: CASTDGPTDYGYTF.

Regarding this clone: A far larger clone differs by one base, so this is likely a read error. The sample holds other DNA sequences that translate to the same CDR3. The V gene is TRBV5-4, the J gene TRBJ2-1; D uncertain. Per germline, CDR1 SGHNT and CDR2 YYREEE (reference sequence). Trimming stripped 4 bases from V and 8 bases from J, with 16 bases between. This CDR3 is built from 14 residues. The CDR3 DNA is TGTGCCAGCAGCCAAGGTATACAGTTCGATGAGCAGTTCTTC. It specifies CASSQGIQFDEQFF.

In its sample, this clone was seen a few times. CDR3: CASSHNRGEETQYF. CDR3 DNA sequence: TGTGCCAGCAGCCATAACAGGGGGGAGGAGACCCAGTACTTC. The V call is TRBV14, the J call TRBJ2-5; 8 bases map to TRBD1. CDR1 SGHDN and CDR2 FVKESK come from the germline V gene. The CDR3 spans 14 residues. After removal of 3 bases from V and 5 bases from J, the junction contained 5 bases not matched to a gene.

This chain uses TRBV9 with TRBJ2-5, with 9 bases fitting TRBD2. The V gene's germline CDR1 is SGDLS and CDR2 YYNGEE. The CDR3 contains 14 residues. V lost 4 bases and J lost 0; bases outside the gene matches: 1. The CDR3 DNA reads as TGTGCCAGCAGCACTAGCGGGTACCAAGAGACCCAGTACTTC. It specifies CASSTSGYQETQYF.

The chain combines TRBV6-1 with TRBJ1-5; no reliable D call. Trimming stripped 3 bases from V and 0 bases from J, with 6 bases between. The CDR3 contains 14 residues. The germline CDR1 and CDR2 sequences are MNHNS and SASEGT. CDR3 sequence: CASSDLYSNQPQHF. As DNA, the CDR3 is TGTGCCAGCAGTGACCTGTATAGCAATCAGCCCCAGCATTTT.

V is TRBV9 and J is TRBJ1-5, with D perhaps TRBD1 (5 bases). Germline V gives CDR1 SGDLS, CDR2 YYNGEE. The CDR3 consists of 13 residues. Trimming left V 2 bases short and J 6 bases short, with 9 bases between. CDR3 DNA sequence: TGTGCCAGCAGCGTTCAGGGAGGTCAGCCCCAGCATTTT. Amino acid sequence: CASSVQGGQPQHF.

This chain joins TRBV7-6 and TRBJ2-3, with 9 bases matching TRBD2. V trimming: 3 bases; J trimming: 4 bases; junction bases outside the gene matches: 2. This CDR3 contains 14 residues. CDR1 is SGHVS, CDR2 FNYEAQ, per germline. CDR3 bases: TGTGCCAGCAGCTTGGGACTAGCCCCAGATACGCAGTATTTT. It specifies CASSLGLAPDTQYF.

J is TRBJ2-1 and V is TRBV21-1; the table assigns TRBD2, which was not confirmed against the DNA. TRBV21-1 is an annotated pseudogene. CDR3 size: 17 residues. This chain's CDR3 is CASSKALCPISRHEQFF. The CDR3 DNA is TGTGCCAGCAGCAAAGCGCTTTGCCCTATTTCGCGCCATGAGCAGTTCTTC.

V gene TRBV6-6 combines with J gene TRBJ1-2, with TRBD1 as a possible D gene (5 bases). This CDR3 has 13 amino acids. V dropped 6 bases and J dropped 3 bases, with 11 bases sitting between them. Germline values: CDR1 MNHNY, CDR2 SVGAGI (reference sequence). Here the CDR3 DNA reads TGTGCCAGCAGGTTGGGGGGGGACTATGGCTACACCTTC. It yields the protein CASRLGGDYGYTF.

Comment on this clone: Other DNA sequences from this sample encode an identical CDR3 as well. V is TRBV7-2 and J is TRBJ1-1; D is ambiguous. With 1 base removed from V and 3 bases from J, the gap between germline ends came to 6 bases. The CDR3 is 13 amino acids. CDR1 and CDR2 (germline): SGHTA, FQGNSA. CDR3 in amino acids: CASSLELYTEAFF. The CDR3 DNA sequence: TGTGCCAGCAGCTTAGAGCTCTACACTGAAGCTTTCTTT.

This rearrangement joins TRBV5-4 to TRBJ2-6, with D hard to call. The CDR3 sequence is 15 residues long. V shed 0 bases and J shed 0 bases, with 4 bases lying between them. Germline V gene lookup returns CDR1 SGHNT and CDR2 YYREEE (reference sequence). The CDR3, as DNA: TGTGCCAGCAGCTTGGTGTACTCTGGGGCCAACGTCCTGACTTTC. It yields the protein CASSLVYSGANVLTF.

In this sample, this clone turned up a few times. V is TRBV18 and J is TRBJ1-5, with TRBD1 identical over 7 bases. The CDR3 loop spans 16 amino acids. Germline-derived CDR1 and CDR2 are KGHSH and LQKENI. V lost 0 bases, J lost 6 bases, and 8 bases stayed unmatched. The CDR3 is CASSPPGAGGIQPQHF. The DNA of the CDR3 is TGTGCCAGCTCACCACCGGGGGCAGGGGGGATTCAGCCCCAGCATTTT.

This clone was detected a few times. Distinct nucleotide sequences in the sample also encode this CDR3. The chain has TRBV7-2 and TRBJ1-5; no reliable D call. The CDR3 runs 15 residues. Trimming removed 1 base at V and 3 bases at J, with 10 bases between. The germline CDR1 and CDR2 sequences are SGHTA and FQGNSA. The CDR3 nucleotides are TGTGCCAGCAGCTTAGGACGGACCCTCAATCAGCCCCAGCATTTT. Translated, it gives CASSLGRTLNQPQHF.

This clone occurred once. The CDR3 region has the DNA TGTGCCATCAGTGACTCTCTCCGCACAGATACGCAGTATTTT. It is translated as CAISDSLRTDTQYF. V and J are TRBV10-3 and TRBJ2-3; D is uncertain. Germline V gene sequence: CDR1 ENHRY, CDR2 SYGVKD. The V gene lost 3 bases and the J gene lost 1 base, with 8 bases spanning the gap. This CDR3 is 14 amino acids long.